This TCR beta chain was profiled in a study of T cells in Graves' hyperthyroidism and ophthalmopathy. RNA transcripts served as the template for amplifying TCR beta CDR3 regions. When the TCR CDR3 underwent first-round RT-PCR, the HTBI primer set was used. Using its own MiXCR run on the multiplex PCR reads, TCRdb lists one record per CDR3 protein. The sample has about 270,000 distinct CDR3 sequences; around 25% are singletons. An approximately 10 ml volume of fresh peripheral blood provided the PBMCs. This clonotype showed up many times. Germline V lookup: CDR1 MNHEY, CDR2 SMNVEV (reference sequence). V was clipped by 8 bases and J by 3 bases; unmatched bases: 10. This CDR3 is 14 amino acids long.

Sequenced sample: blood. The V call is TRBV27, the J call TRBJ2-7; 7 bases align to TRBD1. This sequence was found in a woman aged 40 to 50 with Graves' ophthalmopathy. Written as DNA, the CDR3 is TGTGCCAGCGGCAAATACCAGGGGGACTACGAGCAGTACTTC. This translates into CASGKYQGDYEQYF.